Presented here are 6 T cell receptor beta chains from one specimen sequenced in a study of CXCR3-negative and CXCR3-positive naive CD8 T cells. Carrying UMI labels, the TRB cDNA libraries were prepared through 5' RACE. Using the 5' RACE reads, TCRdb records one entry per CDR3 protein without DNA. The sample spans 65,000 to 95,000 distinct CDR3 sequences; the ten largest clones claim roughly 1.6%. The sequencing sample was made of naive CXCR3- CD8+ T cells from blood. The subset here: CD45RO-CCR7+CD27+CD95- naive CD8+ T cells lacking CXCR3 (TNR3-). The receptors derive from a human donor in good health. Some clones in this sample may be carry-over from other donors' samples.

V is TRBV2 and J is TRBJ2-1; TCRdb lists TRBD1, though no DNA is available to test this call. Germline CDR1 and CDR2: SNHLY and FYNNEI. The CDR3 length is 13 residues. The CDR3 reads CAIPGQGYNEQFF.

This chain joins TRBV14 and TRBJ1-5; without DNA, the TCRdb call of TRBD1 cannot be checked. Germline CDR1 is SGHDN and CDR2 is FVKESK. This CDR3 has 14 residues. CDR3 residues: CASSQAGQGQPQHF.

This chain connects TRBV15 to TRBJ1-5. The CDR3 totals 15 residues. Germline V lookup: CDR1 LNHNV, CDR2 YYDKDF (reference sequence). CDR3 loop: CATGERRNSNQPQHF.

The chain employs TRBV28 and TRBJ2-1; TCRdb picks TRBD1, but there is no DNA to check that call. The CDR3 extends over 17 amino acids. Germline loops: CDR1 MDHEN, CDR2 SYDVKM. The CDR3 sequence is CASSLRSGGGSYNEQFF. Looking up the rest from reference TRBV28 and TRBJ2-1 gives the full variable domain: DVKVTQSSRYLVKRTGEKVFLECVQDMDHENMFWYRQDPGLGLRLIYFSYDVKMKEKGDIPEGYSVSREKKERFSLILESASTNQTSMYLCASSLRSGGGSYNEQFFGPGTRLTVL.

This sequence joins TRBV13 and TRBJ2-5; TCRdb's D gene call, TRBD2, goes unchecked for lack of DNA. This CDR3 has 13 amino acids. CDR1 is PRHDT, CDR2 FYEKMQ, per germline (reference sequence). CDR3 residues: CASLIAGMETQYF.

The chain has TRBV5-1 and TRBJ1-1. There are 17 residues in the CDR3. Germline CDR1 is SGHRS and CDR2 is YFSETQ. The CDR3 sequence is CASSLSREGRMNTEAFF.